The present TCR beta chain was sequenced within a study of blood T cell repertoires in COVID-19. The repertoire was sequenced with immunoSEQ multiplex PCR; TCRdb's copy has only in-frame clones and lacks some. The data show around 310,000 clones, with about 90% seen just once and roughly a tenth held by the top ten. V dropped 4 bases and J dropped 2; count of bases not matched to a gene: 1. The CDR3 is 14 amino acids. The germline CDR1 and CDR2 sequences are MNHEY and SVGAGI. Across over 20 US areas, participants ranged in age from about 18 to 90 years. Researchers sorted participants into cohorts using their self-reported clinical history.

The chain carries TRBV6-5 and TRBJ1-4, with 7 bases aligning to TRBD1. This TCR came from a woman younger than 45 who had recovered from COVID-19. Source material: PBMCs or T cells enriched from blood (not recorded which). The DNA for the CDR3 is TGTGCCAGCAGTTTCAGGGGGACTAATGAAAAACTGTTTTTT. This sequence encodes CASSFRGTNEKLFF.